This entry lists 12 T cell receptor beta chains sequenced from one sample in a study of blood T cell repertoires in COVID-19 (dated by TCRdb to 2020 to 2022). The protocol used for the library was the immunoSEQ multiplex PCR assay. In TCRdb, the immuneACCESS table is reduced to in-frame sequences with V and J assigned. These tables do not hold every clone; where another copy was compared, an unresolved V gene accounts for under half, and the others remain unexplained. For this sample there are roughly 15,000 clones; around 84% appear just once. In total, the top ten clones hold roughly 32% of the sample. The sample comprised peripheral blood. These TCRs come from a man aged 50-59 years with active COVID-19.

The V gene is TRBV5-1, the J gene TRBJ2-7, with a tentative D call TRBD2 (6 bases). The CDR3 has 13 amino acids. Germline V gene lookup returns CDR1 SGHRS and CDR2 YFSETQ. V lost 5 bases and J 3 bases, leaving 12 bases between the germline ends. The CDR3: CASRRDGHYEQYF. CDR3 nucleotides: TGCGCCAGCAGGCGGGACGGACACTACGAGCAGTACTTC.

Comment on this clone: One end of the junction does not line up with germline, which may come from a read error. This chain joins TRBV7-7 and TRBJ2-7, with TRBD1 matching over 12 bases. The CDR3 has 15 residues. Germline V gene lookup returns CDR1 SSHAT and CDR2 FNYEAQ (reference sequence). For the CDR3, the DNA is TGTGCTAGCAGCTGGGGACAGGGGGCTGGCTACGAGCAGTACTTC. Protein product: CASSWGQGAGYEQYF.

V gene TRBV19 combines with J gene TRBJ2-7; TRBD1 is a possible D gene (5 bases). This CDR3 contains 13 residues. Germline assignment: CDR1 LNHDA and CDR2 SQIVND (reference sequence). Trimming shortened V by 5 bases and J by 4 bases, and 12 bases separated the two germline ends. In nucleotides, the CDR3 is TGTGCCAGTAGTTCAGGGCTCGGGTACGAGCAGTACTTC. This codes for CASSSGLGYEQYF. Full variable domain (remainder filled in from reference TRBV19 and TRBJ2-7): DGGITQSPKYLFRKEGQNVTLSCEQNLNHDAMYWYRQDPGQGLRLIYYSQIVNDFQKGDIAEGYSVSREKKESFPLTVTSAQKNPTAFYLCASSSGLGYEQYFGPGTRLTVT.

CDR3 residues: CASSIDLQGGGGLGTDTQYF. The CDR3 DNA reads as TGTGCCAGTAGTATAGATCTACAGGGAGGAGGTGGACTAGGCACAGATACGCAGTATTTT. The chain recombines TRBV19 with TRBJ2-3; a weak D match, TRBD2 (7 bases). The germline CDR1 and CDR2 sequences are LNHDA and SQIVND (reference sequence). The CDR3 is made up of 20 amino acids. The ends were cut back, 0 bases at V and 1 base at J, with 23 bases in the middle.

This sequence joins TRBV18 and TRBJ2-3; the D gene is possibly TRBD1 (6 bases). Germline CDR1 reads KGHSH; CDR2 reads LQKENI. With 3 bases removed from V and 1 base from J, the gap between germline ends came to 8 bases. This CDR3 contains 14 residues. In DNA, the CDR3 is TGTGCCAGCTCACCGACAGGCCGCACAGATACGCAGTATTTT. It yields the protein CASSPTGRTDTQYF.

The chain joins TRBV6-2 or TRBV6-3 to TRBJ2-5, with 7 bases aligning to TRBD1. V lost 5 bases, J lost 5 bases, and 14 bases stayed unmatched. The length of the CDR3 is 16 residues. The germline CDR1 and CDR2 sequences are MNHEY and SVGEGT. The CDR3 DNA reads as TGTGCCAGCAGTCTTGGATTGACAGGGATAAGGGAGACCCAGTACTTC. Amino acids: CASSLGLTGIRETQYF.

This rearrangement joins TRBV13 to TRBJ2-5, with D hard to call. The V end lost 5 bases, the J end lost 5 bases, and 18 bases lay between the germline ends. CDR1 is PRHDT and CDR2 is FYEKMQ in the germline V gene (reference sequence). This CDR3 spans 15 amino acids. This CDR3 reads CASSARGVSPETQYF. CDR3 sequence (DNA): TGTGCCAGCAGCGCGCGCGGAGTCTCGCCGGAGACCCAGTACTTC. Combining the CDR3 with reference TRBV13 and TRBJ2-5 gives the whole variable domain AAGVIQSPRHLIKEKRETATLKCYPIPRHDTVYWYQQGPGQDPQFLISFYEKMQSDKGSIPDRFSAQQFSDYHSELNMSSLELGDSALYFCASSARGVSPETQYFGPGTRLLVL.

This clone was counted a few times. The chain is built from TRBV7-3 and TRBJ2-1; 11 nucleotides align to TRBD2. The length of the CDR3 is 16 residues. After removal of 2 bases from V and 4 bases from J, the junction contained 4 bases not matched to a gene. Per germline, CDR1 SGHTA and CDR2 FQGTGA. This chain's CDR3 is CASSLDVAGGYNEQFF. The CDR3, as DNA: TGTGCCAGCAGCTTAGACGTAGCGGGGGGGTACAATGAGCAGTTCTTC.

This chain joins TRBV13 and TRBJ2-1; 13 nucleotides agree with TRBD2. V was clipped by 4 bases and J by 7 bases; unmatched bases: 4. The CDR3 has 15 residues. CDR1 and CDR2 from the germline V gene are PRHDT and FYEKMQ (reference sequence). CDR3 bases: TGTGCCAGCAGCTCCGGGACTAGCGGGATAAATGAGCAGTTCTTC. Translated, it gives CASSSGTSGINEQFF. Full variable domain (remainder filled in from reference TRBV13 and TRBJ2-1): AAGVIQSPRHLIKEKRETATLKCYPIPRHDTVYWYQQGPGQDPQFLISFYEKMQSDKGSIPDRFSAQQFSDYHSELNMSSLELGDSALYFCASSSGTSGINEQFFGPGTRLTVL.

The chain joins TRBV29-1 to TRBJ2-3, with D possibly TRBD1 on 5 matching bases. Trimming removed 3 bases at V and 3 bases at J, with 16 bases between. The V gene's germline CDR1 is SQVTM and CDR2 ANQGSEA. This CDR3 contains 15 residues. For the CDR3, the DNA is TGCAGCGTTGAGGTCCTCGAGACAGAGACAGATACGCAGTATTTT. Protein: CSVEVLETETDTQYF.

The V call is TRBV7-2, the J call TRBJ2-6; a possible D gene is TRBD2 (6 bases). Trimming pared 8 bases from V and 0 bases from J, leaving 11 bases between. In germline, CDR1 is SGHTA, CDR2 FQGNSA. The CDR3 spans 15 residues. The CDR3 loop reads CASGGTVSGANVLTF. CDR3 nucleotides: TGTGCCAGCGGGGGGACTGTCTCTGGGGCCAACGTCCTGACTTTC.

With respect to this clone: Distinct nucleotide sequences in the sample also encode this CDR3. This chain connects TRBV27 to TRBJ1-1; tentative D call: TRBD1 (6 bases). The CDR3 consists of 13 residues. The germline V gene has CDR1 MNHEY and CDR2 SMNVEV (reference sequence). Trimming pared 6 bases from V and 1 base from J, leaving 9 bases between. In DNA, the CDR3 is TGTGCCAGCAGGCGAGGGGGGAACACTGAAGCTTTCTTT. Its translation: CASRRGGNTEAFF.